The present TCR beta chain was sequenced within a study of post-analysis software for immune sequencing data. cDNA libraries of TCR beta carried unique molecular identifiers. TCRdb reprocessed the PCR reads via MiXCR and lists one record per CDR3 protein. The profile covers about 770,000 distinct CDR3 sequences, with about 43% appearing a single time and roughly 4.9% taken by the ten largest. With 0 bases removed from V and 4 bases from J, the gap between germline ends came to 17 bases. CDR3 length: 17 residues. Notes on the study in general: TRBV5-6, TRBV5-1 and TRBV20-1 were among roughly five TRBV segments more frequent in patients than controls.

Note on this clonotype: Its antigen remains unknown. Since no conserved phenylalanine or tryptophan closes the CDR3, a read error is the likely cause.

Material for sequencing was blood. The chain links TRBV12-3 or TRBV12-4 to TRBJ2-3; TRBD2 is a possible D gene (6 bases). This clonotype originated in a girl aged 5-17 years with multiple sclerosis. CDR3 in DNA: TGTGCCAGCAGTTTAGCGCTGTCGGGGGTCCCCGCAGATACGCAGTATTCT. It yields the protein CASSLALSGVPADTQYS.